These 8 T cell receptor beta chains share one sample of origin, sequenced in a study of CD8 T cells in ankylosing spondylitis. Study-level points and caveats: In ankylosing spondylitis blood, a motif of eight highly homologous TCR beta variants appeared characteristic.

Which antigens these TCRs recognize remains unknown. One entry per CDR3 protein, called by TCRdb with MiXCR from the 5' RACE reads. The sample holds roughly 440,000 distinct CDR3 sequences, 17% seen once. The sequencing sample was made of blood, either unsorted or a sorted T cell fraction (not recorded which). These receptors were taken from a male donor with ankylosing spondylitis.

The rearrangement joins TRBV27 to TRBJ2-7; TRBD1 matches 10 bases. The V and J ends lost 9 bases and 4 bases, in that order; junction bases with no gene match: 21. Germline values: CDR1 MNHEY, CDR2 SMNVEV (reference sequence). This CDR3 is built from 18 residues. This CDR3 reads CASLPLPGQGKAQYEQYF. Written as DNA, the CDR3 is TGTGCCAGTCTCCCCCTACCGGGACAGGGGAAGGCGCAGTACGAGCAGTACTTC.

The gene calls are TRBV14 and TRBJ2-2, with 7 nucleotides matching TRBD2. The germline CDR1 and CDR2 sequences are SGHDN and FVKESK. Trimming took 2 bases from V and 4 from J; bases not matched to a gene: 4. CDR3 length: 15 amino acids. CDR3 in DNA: TGTGCCAGCAGCCAACAACTAGCGAGCACCGGGGAGCTGTTTTTT. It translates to CASSQQLASTGELFF.

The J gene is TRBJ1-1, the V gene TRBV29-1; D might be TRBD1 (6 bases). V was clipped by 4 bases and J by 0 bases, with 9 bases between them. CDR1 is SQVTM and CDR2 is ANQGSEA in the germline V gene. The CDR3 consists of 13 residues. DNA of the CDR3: TGCAGCGTTGGATGGACAGTGAACACTGAAGCTTTCTTT. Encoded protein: CSVGWTVNTEAFF.

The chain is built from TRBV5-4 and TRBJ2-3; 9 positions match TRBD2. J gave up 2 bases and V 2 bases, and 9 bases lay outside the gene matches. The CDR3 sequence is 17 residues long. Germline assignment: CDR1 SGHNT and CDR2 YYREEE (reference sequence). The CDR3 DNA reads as TGTGCCAGCAGCTTTGGGGGTCTAGCGGGAAACACAGATACGCAGTATTTT. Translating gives CASSFGGLAGNTDTQYF. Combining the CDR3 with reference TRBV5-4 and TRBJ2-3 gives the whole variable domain ETGVTQSPTHLIKTRGQQVTLRCSSQSGHNTVSWYQQALGQGPQFIFQYYREEENGRGNFPPRFSGLQFPNYSSELNVNALELDDSALYLCASSFGGLAGNTDTQYFGPGTRLTVL.

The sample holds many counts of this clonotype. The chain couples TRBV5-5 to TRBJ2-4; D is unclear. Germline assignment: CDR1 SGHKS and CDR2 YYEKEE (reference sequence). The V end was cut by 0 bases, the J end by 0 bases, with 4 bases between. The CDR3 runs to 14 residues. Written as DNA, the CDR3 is TGTGCCAGCAGCTTGGGGATAGCCAAAAACATTCAGTACTTC. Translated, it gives CASSLGIAKNIQYF.

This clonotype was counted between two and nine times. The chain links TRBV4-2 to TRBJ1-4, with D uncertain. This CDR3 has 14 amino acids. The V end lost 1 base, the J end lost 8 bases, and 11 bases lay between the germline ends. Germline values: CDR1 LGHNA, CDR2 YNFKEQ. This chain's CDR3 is CASSQGFEKEKLFF. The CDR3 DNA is TGTGCCAGCAGCCAAGGGTTCGAAAAGGAAAAACTGTTTTTT.

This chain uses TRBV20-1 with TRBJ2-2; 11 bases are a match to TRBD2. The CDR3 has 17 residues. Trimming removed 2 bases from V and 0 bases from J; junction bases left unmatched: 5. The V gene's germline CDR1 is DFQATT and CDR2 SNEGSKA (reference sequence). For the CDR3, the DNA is TGCAGTGCTAGAAGGGCTAGCGGGGGGTCGAACACCGGGGAGCTGTTTTTT. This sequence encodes CSARRASGGSNTGELFF.

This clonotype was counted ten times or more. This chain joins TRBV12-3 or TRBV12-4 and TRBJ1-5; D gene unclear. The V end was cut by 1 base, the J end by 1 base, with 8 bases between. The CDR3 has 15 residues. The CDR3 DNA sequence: TGTGCCAGCAGTTTAGTCGACGGAAGCAATCAGCCCCAGCATTTT. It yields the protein CASSLVDGSNQPQHF.